The sequence of this TCR beta chain was determined in a study of monozygotic twins with inflammatory bowel disease. TCRdb re-called the 5' RACE reads; one entry per CDR3 protein, DNA not given. Its table lists over 110,000 distinct CDR3 sequences. The CDR3 extends over 15 amino acids. Germline lookup yields CDR1 LGHNA and CDR2 YSLEER. This TCR was sampled from a human donor with ulcerative colitis or Crohn's disease, or a healthy co-twin of an affected twin (not recorded which). V and J are TRBV4-3 and TRBJ1-4; TCRdb calls TRBD1, which cannot be checked without DNA. The sequenced sample was blood. The CDR3 reads CASSNGQGANEKLFF.